Sequencing of this T cell receptor beta chain was carried out in a study of T cell clonality in common variable immunodeficiency. This clone was observed a handful of times. Assay used: immunoSEQ multiplex PCR; TCRdb lists only in-frame clones, some missing. Recorded here are tens of thousands of clones, none singletons. Sequencing was carried out using peripheral blood mononuclear cells. The sequence derives from a person aged 18 to 70 in good health.

The CDR3 DNA, read in part, is TGCGCCAGCACCAAACAGGGGGCGGGCTATGGC. As protein: CASTKQGAGYG. The whole CDR3 is CASTKQGAGYGYTF. This chain joins TRBV5-1 and TRBJ1-2; the match to TRBD1 covers 9 bases. The CDR3 end lies 3 residues beyond the end of the read and is filled in from the germline J gene. V shed 6 bases, J shed 4 bases, and the junction held 7 bases outside the gene matches. Per germline, CDR1 SGHRS and CDR2 YFSETQ. The CDR3 totals 14 residues.